A single sample is the source of the 27 T cell receptor beta chains below, sequenced in a study of blood T cell repertoires in COVID-19. Profiling relied on immunoSEQ multiplex PCR, and the TCRdb table lists in-frame clones only, not all of them. The sample carries 220,000 or so clones, 80% to 85% recorded once. Sequencing was done on a sample of peripheral blood. Receptors originate from a woman aged 55-70 years with acute or convalescent COVID-19.

DNA of the CDR3: TGTGCCAGCAGACCTGGGGGGATGAACACTGAAGCTTTCTTT. It codes for CASRPGGMNTEAFF. The V gene is TRBV28, the J gene TRBJ1-1; perhaps TRBD1 as D (5 bases). This CDR3 has 14 residues. The germline V gene encodes CDR1 MDHEN and CDR2 SYDVKM. V lost 6 bases, J lost 0 bases, and 11 bases lay in between.

This chain uses TRBV6-6 with TRBJ1-2; D not resolved. The CDR3 extends over 15 amino acids. The germline V gene has CDR1 MNHNY and CDR2 SVGAGI (reference sequence). V lost 7 bases and J lost 4, with 19 bases in between. The CDR3 nucleotides are TGTGCCAGCAACTTAGTAGAGGGTTCTTTCTATGGCTACACCTTC. It is translated as CASNLVEGSFYGYTF.

The V gene is TRBV7-8, the J gene TRBJ2-1, with a tentative D call TRBD2 (5 bases). The V gene lost 11 bases and the J gene lost 8 bases, with 28 bases spanning the gap. The germline V gene encodes CDR1 SGHVS and CDR2 FQNEAQ. CDR3 length equals 16 residues. CDR3 in amino acids: CAPRPAGRAASHEQFF. CDR3 nucleotide sequence: TGTGCCCCCCGCCCCGCTGGGCGGGCTGCCAGCCATGAGCAGTTCTTC.

The CDR3 sequence: CATSSQGQGTEAFF. In DNA form, the CDR3 reads TGTGCCACCAGCTCACAGGGGCAGGGCACTGAAGCTTTCTTT. The chain employs TRBV15 and TRBJ1-1, with TRBD1 identical over 7 bases. Germline-derived CDR1 and CDR2 are LNHNV and YYDKDF (reference sequence). The CDR3 contains 14 residues. The junction had 7 bases not matched to a gene; V was cut back by 5 bases and J by 4 bases.

V gene TRBV2 combines with J gene TRBJ2-7, with D possibly matching TRBD1 (5 bases). CDR1 is SNHLY and CDR2 is FYNNEI in the germline V gene. The ends were cut back, 4 bases at V and 3 bases at J, with 13 bases in the middle. There are 14 residues in the CDR3. Here the CDR3 reads CASSGQTQGYEQYF. In DNA, the CDR3 is TGTGCCAGCAGTGGACAGACCCAAGGCTACGAGCAGTACTTC.

The rearrangement uses TRBV7-9 and TRBJ1-2, with a possible D match to TRBD1 (5 bases). CDR1 is SEHNR and CDR2 is FQNEAQ in the germline V gene (reference sequence). V dropped 0 bases and J dropped 9 bases, with 14 bases sitting between them. The CDR3 is made up of 14 amino acids. The CDR3, as DNA: TGTGCCAGCAGCTTAGCCGGGACCGGGGGGAGCTACACCTTC. Amino acids: CASSLAGTGGSYTF.

This clone was detected only once. J is TRBJ2-1 and V is TRBV4-1, with 15 bases lining up with TRBD2. This CDR3 has 17 residues. CDR1 MGHRA and CDR2 YSYEKL come from the germline V gene. J was trimmed by 9 bases and V by 5 bases; bases with no gene match: 11. The DNA of the CDR3 is TGCGCCAGCAGCTCCACCCACGGGACTAGCGGGGGGCCTGAGCAGTTCTTC. Amino acids: CASSSTHGTSGGPEQFF.

The J gene is TRBJ1-4, the V gene TRBV5-1, with TRBD1 as a possible D gene (6 bases). Trimming stripped 0 bases from V and 6 bases from J, with 12 bases between. This CDR3 comprises 15 residues. Germline V gives CDR1 SGHRS, CDR2 YFSETQ. The chain's CDR3 is CASSLGGTTDEKLFF. The DNA of the CDR3 is TGCGCCAGCAGCTTGGGGGGGACAACGGATGAAAAACTGTTTTTT.

This rearrangement joins TRBV2 to TRBJ2-1; tentatively, D is TRBD1 (5 bases). Germline values: CDR1 SNHLY, CDR2 FYNNEI. V was cut by 3 bases and J by 8 bases, with 8 bases left in between. The CDR3 consists of 12 residues. The CDR3 loop reads CASSDRAHEQFF. CDR3 in DNA: TGTGCCAGCAGTGACAGGGCCCATGAGCAGTTCTTC. Variable domain in full (rest from reference TRBV2 and TRBJ2-1): EPEVTQTPSHQVTQMGQEVILRCVPISNHLYFYWYRQILGQKVEFLVSFYNNEISEKSEIFDDQFSVERPDGSNFTLKIRSTKLEDSAMYFCASSDRAHEQFFGPGTRLTVL.

The chain has TRBV27 and TRBJ1-2; 7 nucleotides align to TRBD1. This CDR3 comprises 14 residues. The germline CDR1 and CDR2 sequences are MNHEY and SMNVEV (reference sequence). The V segment lost 5 bases and the J segment 7 bases; nucleotides outside the gene matches: 10. This CDR3 reads CASSLRQGHSGYTF. CDR3 coding DNA: TGTGCCAGCAGTCTACGACAGGGACACTCTGGCTACACCTTC.

This rearrangement joins TRBV19 to TRBJ2-7; a weak D match, TRBD1 (5 bases). Trimming cost V 4 bases and J 0 bases, with 10 bases left between them. The CDR3 is 14 residues long. Per germline, CDR1 LNHDA and CDR2 SQIVND (reference sequence). CDR3 DNA sequence: TGTGCCAGTAGTACAGGGTGGGACTCCTACGAGCAGTACTTC. This translates into CASSTGWDSYEQYF.

With regard to this clone: This sample includes further DNA sequences coding for the same CDR3. This sequence joins TRBV9 and TRBJ2-5; 7 positions match TRBD2. The length of the CDR3 is 14 residues. The V gene end was trimmed by 0 bases and the J gene end by 5 bases; junction bases not matched to a gene: 4. The germline V gene has CDR1 SGDLS and CDR2 YYNGEE. The CDR3 loop reads CASSVAAGVETQYF. CDR3 in DNA: TGTGCCAGCAGCGTAGCCGCGGGGGTTGAGACCCAGTACTTC.

The gene calls are TRBV5-5 and TRBJ1-2; 7 bases match TRBD1. V lost 0 bases and J lost 4; bases outside the gene matches: 6. The CDR3 extends over 15 amino acids. Germline values: CDR1 SGHKS, CDR2 YYEKEE (reference sequence). CDR3 in amino acids: CASSLEGQTFYGYTF. In DNA form, the CDR3 reads TGTGCCAGCAGCTTGGAGGGACAGACCTTCTATGGCTACACCTTC.

The chain is built from TRBV27 and TRBJ2-1, with TRBD2 matching over 11 bases. V shed 4 bases and J 9 bases; nucleotides not matched to a gene: 5. Germline CDR1 and CDR2: MNHEY and SMNVEV (reference sequence). The CDR3 loop spans 14 amino acids. Written as DNA, the CDR3 is TGTGCCAGCAGTTCTGGGCTAGCGGGGGGTGAGCAGTTCTTC. Its protein product is CASSSGLAGGEQFF.

CDR3 protein: CASSPTTEAFF. Written as DNA, the CDR3 is TGTGCCAGCAGCCCGACGACAGAAGCTTTCTTT. The rearrangement uses TRBV7-9 and TRBJ1-1; D gene ambiguous. The CDR3 is made up of 11 amino acids. CDR1 SEHNR and CDR2 FQNEAQ come from the germline V gene (reference sequence). The V end lost 5 bases, the J end lost 8 bases, and 9 bases lay between the germline ends.

The V and J genes are TRBV6-1 and TRBJ1-6, with a tentative D call TRBD1 (5 bases). The CDR3 sequence is 16 residues long. Looked up from germline, CDR1 is MNHNS and CDR2 is SASEGT. Trimming took off 3 bases at V and 5 bases at J, with 14 bases between the two ends. CDR3: CASSELRGHNNSPLHF. CDR3 nucleotides: TGTGCCAGCAGTGAGTTAAGAGGACACAATAATTCACCCCTCCACTTT.

CDR3: CASSLQGSRSSYEQYF. The CDR3 DNA sequence: TGTGCCAGCAGCTTACAAGGTTCTAGGAGCTCCTACGAGCAGTACTTC. The chain is built from TRBV7-6 and TRBJ2-7; D is unclear. CDR1 is SGHVS, CDR2 FNYEAQ, per germline. With 2 bases removed from V and 0 bases from J, the gap between germline ends came to 14 bases. The CDR3 has 16 residues.

The chain combines TRBV6-1 with TRBJ1-1, with 10 bases fitting TRBD1. Germline V CDR1 and CDR2: MNHNS, SASEGT. V lost 1 base, J lost 3 bases, and 2 bases stayed unmatched. This CDR3 is 15 amino acids long. CDR3 sequence reads: CASSEGGQGYTEAFF. As DNA, the CDR3 is TGTGCCAGCAGTGAAGGGGGACAGGGGTACACTGAAGCTTTCTTT.

V is TRBV29-1 and J is TRBJ1-1; 7 bases fit TRBD1. The CDR3 has 14 residues. Germline lookup yields CDR1 SQVTM and CDR2 ANQGSEA. V lost 4 bases, J lost 4 bases, and 9 bases stayed unmatched. CDR3 in amino acids: CSVASGTVITEAFF. CDR3 in DNA: TGCAGCGTTGCTTCCGGGACAGTGATCACTGAAGCTTTCTTT.

The J gene is TRBJ1-4, the V gene TRBV6-2 or TRBV6-3; 8 bases line up with TRBD1. Germline V CDR1 and CDR2: MNHEY, SVGEGT. The CDR3 has 15 amino acids. With V trimmed by 5 bases and J by 0 bases, 2 bases remained unmatched. CDR3 in amino acids: CASSPDRATNEKLFF. The CDR3 coding sequence is TGTGCCAGCAGTCCGGACAGGGCAACTAATGAAAAACTGTTTTTT.

This chain links TRBV27 with TRBJ2-2, with 9 bases identical to TRBD1. Germline assignment: CDR1 MNHEY and CDR2 SMNVEV (reference sequence). V was clipped by 10 bases and J by 7 bases; unmatched bases: 10. The CDR3 loop spans 14 amino acids. Here the CDR3 reads CATHGTGIRGELFF. CDR3 DNA sequence: TGTGCCACACACGGGACAGGGATTCGCGGGGAGCTGTTTTTT.

The chain uses TRBV19 and TRBJ1-4; 9 bases fit TRBD1. Trimming took 3 bases from V and 5 from J; bases not matched to a gene: 7. Per the germline V gene, CDR1 is LNHDA and CDR2 is SQIVND (reference sequence). The CDR3 spans 16 residues. The chain's CDR3 is CASSIPLDRGNEKLFF. DNA for the CDR3: TGTGCCAGTAGTATTCCTCTGGACAGGGGAAATGAAAAACTGTTTTTT. Based on the CDR3 plus reference TRBV19 and TRBJ1-4, the full variable domain is DGGITQSPKYLFRKEGQNVTLSCEQNLNHDAMYWYRQDPGQGLRLIYYSQIVNDFQKGDIAEGYSVSREKKESFPLTVTSAQKNPTAFYLCASSIPLDRGNEKLFFGSGTQLSVL.

This chain joins TRBV6-5 and TRBJ1-5; TRBD1 might be the D (5 bases). V was trimmed by 7 bases and J by 2 bases, leaving 12 bases between them. This CDR3 contains 14 residues. The germline V gene has CDR1 MNHEY and CDR2 SVGAGI. The CDR3 DNA reads as TGTGCCAGCATGAAGTGGGGCGGCAATCAGCCCCAGCATTTT. It is translated as CASMKWGGNQPQHF.

This rearrangement joins TRBV27 to TRBJ2-5; D is ambiguous. Trimming stripped 3 bases from V and 3 bases from J, with 8 bases between. The CDR3 has 13 residues. In germline, CDR1 is MNHEY, CDR2 SMNVEV (reference sequence). The CDR3 loop reads CASSFTTKETQYF. The CDR3, as DNA: TGTGCCAGCAGTTTCACCACAAAAGAGACCCAGTACTTC.

This clone was seen more than once but under ten times. The chain has TRBV12-3 or TRBV12-4 and TRBJ1-1; no reliable D call. The CDR3 loop spans 13 amino acids. V was clipped by 7 bases and J by 3 bases, with 12 bases between them. CDR3: CASTTLRDTEAFF. As DNA, the CDR3 is TGTGCCAGCACCACCCTGAGGGACACTGAAGCTTTCTTT.

J is TRBJ2-3 and V is TRBV7-2; 11 bases are a match to TRBD2. The V gene end was trimmed by 5 bases and the J gene end by 0 bases; junction bases not matched to a gene: 1. The CDR3 consists of 15 residues. Germline V gene data show CDR1 as SGHTA and CDR2 as FQGNSA. The chain's CDR3 is CASSRTSGSTDTQYF. DNA for the CDR3: TGTGCCAGCAGCCGGACTAGCGGGAGCACAGATACGCAGTATTTT.

The gene calls are TRBV4-1 and TRBJ2-7, with TRBD2 identical over 13 bases. CDR3 length equals 16 residues. V lost 3 bases to trimming and J lost 2 bases; unmatched junction nucleotides: 4. Looked up from germline, CDR1 is MGHRA and CDR2 is YSYEKL. This CDR3 reads CASSHGLAGAPYEQYF. In DNA, the CDR3 is TGCGCCAGCAGCCACGGACTAGCGGGGGCCCCCTACGAGCAGTACTTC.